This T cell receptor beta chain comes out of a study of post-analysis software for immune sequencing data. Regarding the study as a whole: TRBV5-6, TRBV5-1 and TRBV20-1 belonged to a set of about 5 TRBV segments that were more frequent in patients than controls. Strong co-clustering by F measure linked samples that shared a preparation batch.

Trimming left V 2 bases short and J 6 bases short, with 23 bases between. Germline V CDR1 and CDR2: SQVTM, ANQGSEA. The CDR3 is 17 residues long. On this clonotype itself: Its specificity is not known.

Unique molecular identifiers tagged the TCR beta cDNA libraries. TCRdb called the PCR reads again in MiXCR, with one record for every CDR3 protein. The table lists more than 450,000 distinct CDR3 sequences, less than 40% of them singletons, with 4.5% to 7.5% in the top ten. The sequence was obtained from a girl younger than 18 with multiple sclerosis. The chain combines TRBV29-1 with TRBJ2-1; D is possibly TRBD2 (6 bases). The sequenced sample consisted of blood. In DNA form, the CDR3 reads TGCAGCGTTGAACGGCGGGGCCACATTGAAACATTCAATGAGCAGTTCTTC. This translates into CSVERRGHIETFNEQFF.